Following are 30 T cell receptor beta chains from one sample sequenced in a study of T-cell reconstitution after alpha-beta-depleted transplantation in children. The TCRbeta library was prepared with unique molecular identifiers. Each CDR3 protein gets one entry after TCRdb re-called the PCR reads with MiXCR. Here the sample spans about 400,000 distinct CDR3 sequences, just over 20% being singletons. The specimen comprised PBMCs from the stem cell graft donor, sampled from the stem cell graft. The origin of the receptors is a human donor who donated a stem cell graft to a child with acute myeloid leukemia.

This clonotype was observed a few times. V is TRBV6-5 and J is TRBJ1-2; the D is unclear. Germline CDR1 MNHEY, CDR2 SVGAGI. Trimming removed 0 bases at V and 6 bases at J, with 11 bases between. CDR3 length: 14 residues. The CDR3 loop is CASSYSMGFNGYTF. The CDR3 bases are TGTGCCAGCAGTTACTCGATGGGTTTTAATGGCTACACCTTC.

This clonotype was picked up a small number of times. The V and J genes are TRBV4-3 and TRBJ2-1; perhaps TRBD2 as D (5 bases). The germline V gene has CDR1 LGHNA and CDR2 YSLEER. CDR3 length: 17 amino acids. V was cut by 3 bases and J by 2 bases, with 17 bases left in between. This CDR3 reads CASSHVLDTVPYNEQFF. Written as DNA, the CDR3 is TGCGCCAGCAGCCACGTACTAGATACAGTCCCCTACAATGAGCAGTTCTTC.

CDR3 in amino acids: CASSLGQPMNTEAFF. CDR3 in DNA: TGCGCCAGCAGCTTGGGACAGCCCATGAACACTGAAGCTTTCTTT. V gene TRBV5-1 combines with J gene TRBJ1-1, with D possibly matching TRBD1 (5 bases). Germline values: CDR1 SGHRS, CDR2 YFSETQ. This CDR3 has 15 amino acids. V was trimmed by 0 bases and J by 0 bases, leaving 9 bases between them.

This rearrangement joins TRBV15 to TRBJ1-5, with a tentative D call TRBD1 (6 bases). V was trimmed by 1 base and J by 6 bases, leaving 13 bases between them. Germline V gene data show CDR1 as LNHNV and CDR2 as YYDKDF (reference sequence). This CDR3 comprises 15 residues. The CDR3: CATSRGEGGGQPQHF. The CDR3 DNA follows: TGTGCCACCAGCAGAGGCGAGGGGGGTGGTCAGCCCCAGCATTTT.

This clonotype was recorded many times. The chain uses TRBV12-3 or TRBV12-4 and TRBJ2-5; weak D call: TRBD1 (6 bases). Trimming removed 3 bases from V and 2 bases from J, with 10 bases in between. CDR3 size: 14 residues. CDR3 in DNA: TGTGCCAGCAGTTTTTTCGGGACACAAGAGACCCAGTACTTC. Its protein product is CASSFFGTQETQYF.

The gene calls are TRBV6-5 and TRBJ1-2; 8 bases are a match to TRBD1. In germline, CDR1 is MNHEY, CDR2 SVGAGI. The CDR3 has 15 residues. The junction had 8 bases not matched to a gene; V was cut back by 1 base and J by 7 bases. The CDR3: CASSYFGQGASGYTF. Here the CDR3 DNA reads TGTGCCAGCAGTTACTTTGGGCAGGGGGCGAGTGGCTACACCTTC.

This clonotype appeared a few times. The V gene is TRBV25-1, the J gene TRBJ2-1; D is unresolved. V gave up 4 bases and J gave up 10 bases, with 14 bases separating them. Germline V CDR1 and CDR2: MGHDK, SYGVNS. The CDR3 is 13 residues long. CDR3 in DNA: TGTGCCAGCAGTGCTACAACCCGGGCCGAGCAGTTCTTC. It specifies CASSATTRAEQFF.

This clonotype was found a few times. This chain uses TRBV7-2 with TRBJ2-5, with 8 bases lining up with TRBD1. Germline trimming cut 4 bases from V and 2 bases from J; bases unmatched to any gene: 6. The CDR3 totals 15 residues. Germline-derived CDR1 and CDR2 are SGHTA and FQGNSA. The CDR3 sequence is CASSSGQGKQETQYF. CDR3 nucleotides: TGTGCCAGCAGCTCTGGACAGGGAAAACAAGAGACCCAGTACTTC.

This clonotype has a handful of counts. The chain recombines TRBV11-2 with TRBJ2-1, with 8 bases aligning to TRBD1. Trimming took 4 bases from V and 9 from J; bases not matched to a gene: 2. Germline assignment: CDR1 SGHAT and CDR2 FQNNGV. The length of the CDR3 is 12 residues. The CDR3 loop reads CASSSQGGEQFF. The CDR3 bases are TGTGCCAGCAGCTCACAGGGGGGTGAGCAGTTCTTC.

This clonotype was observed a single time. The CDR3 sequence is CASSANSPRLAANEQFF. CDR3 sequence (DNA): TGTGCCAGCAGTGCTAATAGCCCCCGGCTAGCGGCTAATGAGCAGTTCTTC. The chain links TRBV28 to TRBJ2-1; 7 nucleotides line up with TRBD2. Germline V gives CDR1 MDHEN, CDR2 SYDVKM. The CDR3 covers 17 residues. Unmatched junction bases numbered 17, after V lost 5 bases and J lost 7 bases.

The chain joins TRBV7-8 to TRBJ1-1; D is undetermined. The germline gives CDR1 SGHVS, CDR2 FQNEAQ. The CDR3 extends over 12 amino acids. Trimming took 1 base from V and 10 from J, leaving 10 bases between them. The CDR3 DNA reads as TGTGCCAGCAGCTTAGTAGCTCAGTCAGCTTTCTTT. Translating it yields CASSLVAQSAFF.

This clonotype was picked up many times. V gene TRBV20-1 combines with J gene TRBJ1-1; D may be TRBD1 (6 bases). The CDR3 length is 14 residues. Deletions cut 2 bases from V and 3 bases from J, with 13 bases between. Germline V lookup: CDR1 DFQATT, CDR2 SNEGSKA (reference sequence). CDR3 amino acids: CSARMTGEDTEAFF. The CDR3 DNA follows: TGCAGTGCTAGAATGACAGGTGAGGACACTGAAGCTTTCTTT.

The V and J genes are TRBV6-2 or TRBV6-3 and TRBJ2-1; D possibly corresponds to TRBD2 (6 bases). Trimming left V 4 bases short and J 6 bases short, with 13 bases between. This CDR3 is 14 amino acids long. Germline-derived CDR1 and CDR2 are MNHEY and SVGEGT. The CDR3 protein is CASSSLASPNEQFF. The CDR3 nucleotides are TGTGCCAGCAGTTCGCTAGCGTCCCCCAATGAGCAGTTCTTC.

This clonotype was seen a few times. The V gene is TRBV5-6, the J gene TRBJ2-7; perhaps TRBD2 as D (6 bases). CDR1 and CDR2 (germline): SGHDT, YYEEEE. This CDR3 has 13 residues. The ends were cut back, 5 bases at V and 3 bases at J, with 12 bases in the middle. In DNA form, the CDR3 reads TGTGCCAGCAGATCGGCGGAGGGCTACGAGCAGTACTTC. Protein sequence: CASRSAEGYEQYF. Together with reference TRBV5-6 and TRBJ2-7, the CDR3 gives the full variable domain: DAGVTQSPTHLIKTRGQQVTLRCSPKSGHDTVSWYQQALGQGPQFIFQYYEEEERQRGNFPDRFSGHQFPNYSSELNVNALLLGDSALYLCASRSAEGYEQYFGPGTRLTVT.

This rearrangement joins TRBV9 to TRBJ2-7, with TRBD2 identical over 8 bases. V lost 4 bases, J lost 6 bases, and 9 bases stayed unmatched. This CDR3 spans 14 amino acids. Germline assignment: CDR1 SGDLS and CDR2 YYNGEE. This chain's CDR3 is CASSKAGTSFEQYF. The CDR3 DNA is TGTGCCAGCAGCAAAGCCGGGACTAGTTTCGAGCAGTACTTC.

The rearrangement joins TRBV7-8 to TRBJ1-5; TRBD1 is a possible D gene (5 bases). V gave up 5 bases and J gave up 2 bases, with 7 bases separating them. Germline V gene data show CDR1 as SGHVS and CDR2 as FQNEAQ. There are 13 residues in the CDR3. This CDR3 is CASSQTGNQPQHF. CDR3 in DNA: TGTGCCAGCAGCCAGACAGGCAATCAGCCCCAGCATTTT. Looking up the rest from reference TRBV7-8 and TRBJ1-5 gives the full variable domain: GAGVSQSPRYKVAKRGQDVALRCDPISGHVSLFWYQQALGQGPEFLTYFQNEAQLDKSGLPSDRFFAERPEGSVSTLKIQRTQQEDSAVYLCASSQTGNQPQHFGDGTRLSIL.

This clonotype was seen more than once but under ten times. The rearrangement links TRBV4-3 to TRBJ2-1, with 10 bases identical to TRBD2. Looked up from germline, CDR1 is LGHNA and CDR2 is YSLEER. After removal of 0 bases from V and 4 bases from J, the junction contained 3 bases not matched to a gene. CDR3 length: 16 residues. CDR3: CASSQDRTSGYNEQFF. The DNA for the CDR3 is TGCGCCAGCAGCCAAGATCGGACTAGCGGTTACAATGAGCAGTTCTTC.

In this sample, this clonotype turned up many times. As DNA, the CDR3 is TGTGCCAGCAGCCGACTAGGGCCGTACGAGCAGTACTTC. Translation gives CASSRLGPYEQYF. The V gene is TRBV7-9, the J gene TRBJ2-7, with D possibly TRBD2 on 6 matching bases. The CDR3 is made up of 13 amino acids. Looked up from germline, CDR1 is SEHNR and CDR2 is FQNEAQ (reference sequence). V was shortened by 5 bases and J by 4 bases, with 12 bases between the two germline ends.

This clonotype occurred many times. The CDR3 DNA is TGTGCCAGCAGCCTCAGTGCTACCTATTATGAAGCTTTCTTT. Translated, it gives CASSLSATYYEAFF. The V and J genes are TRBV6-2 or TRBV6-3 and TRBJ1-1, with D uncertain. Germline-derived CDR1 and CDR2 are MNHEY and SVGEGT. V shed 6 bases and J shed 7 bases, with 18 bases lying between them. The length of the CDR3 is 14 residues.

The genes are TRBV12-3 or TRBV12-4 and TRBJ1-2, with D tentatively TRBD1 (6 bases). This CDR3 spans 13 amino acids. V shed 3 bases and J shed 7 bases, with 12 bases lying between them. The CDR3 here is CASSFQGWAGYTF. The CDR3 nucleotides are TGTGCCAGCAGTTTTCAGGGGTGGGCTGGCTACACCTTC.

V and J are TRBV6-1 and TRBJ2-1; TRBD1 matches 9 bases. Trimming at V came to 6 bases and at J to 3 bases, leaving 6 bases not matched to a gene. CDR1 and CDR2 from the germline V gene are MNHNS and SASEGT. The CDR3 extends over 15 amino acids. The CDR3 DNA is TGTGCCAGCAGACGCGGACAGGGGCACTACAATGAGCAGTTCTTC. Encoded protein: CASRRGQGHYNEQFF.

The rearrangement uses TRBV24-1 and TRBJ2-6; 11 nucleotides match TRBD1. V was pared by 2 bases and J by 1 base, with 9 bases of the junction left unmatched. Germline V gene lookup returns CDR1 KGHDR and CDR2 SFDVKD. The CDR3 contains 20 residues. In DNA form, the CDR3 reads TGTGCCACCAGTGATTCCCAATTGGGACAGGGGGTATCTGGGGCCAACGTCCTGACTTTC. It yields the protein CATSDSQLGQGVSGANVLTF.

The V call is TRBV7-2, the J call TRBJ1-4, with D perhaps matching TRBD1 (5 bases). There are 14 residues in the CDR3. Trimming left V 6 bases short and J 4 bases short, with 12 bases between. Germline CDR1 and CDR2: SGHTA and FQGNSA. The CDR3 here is CASRTGTHNEKLFF. In nucleotides, the CDR3 is TGTGCCAGCAGGACCGGGACCCATAATGAAAAACTGTTTTTT. The full variable domain, its missing parts supplied by reference TRBV7-2 and TRBJ1-4, is GAGVSQSPSNKVTEKGKDVELRCDPISGHTALYWYRQSLGQGLEFLIYFQGNSAPDKSGLPSDRFSAERTGGSVSTLTIQRTQQEDSAVYLCASRTGTHNEKLFFGSGTQLSVL.

The chain couples TRBV15 to TRBJ2-1, with TRBD2 matching 7 bases. This CDR3 is 15 amino acids long. After removal of 1 base from V and 2 bases from J, the junction contained 2 bases not matched to a gene. Germline assignment: CDR1 LNHNV and CDR2 YYDKDF (reference sequence). This CDR3 reads CATSRGGTTYNEQFF. CDR3 sequence (DNA): TGTGCCACCAGCAGAGGAGGGACTACCTACAATGAGCAGTTCTTC.

This clonotype was seen only a few times. The chain joins TRBV12-3 or TRBV12-4 to TRBJ2-7; D is ambiguous. The V end was cut by 6 bases, the J end by 0 bases, with 21 bases between. This CDR3 is built from 17 residues. CDR3 nucleotide sequence: TGTGCCAGCAGCCCCCCCACCGGACGGAAGAGCTCCTACGAGCAGTACTTC. Amino acid sequence: CASSPPTGRKSSYEQYF.

The rearrangement links TRBV29-1 to TRBJ2-7, with 7 bases identical to TRBD1. V was clipped by 1 base and J by 6 bases; unmatched bases: 6. Germline CDR1 SQVTM, CDR2 ANQGSEA. The CDR3 loop spans 13 amino acids. The CDR3 nucleotides read TGCAGCGTTGAAGCATCAGGGGGAGTCGAGCAGTACTTC. The encoded protein is CSVEASGGVEQYF.

The genes are TRBV4-2 and TRBJ2-7; 7 bases fit TRBD2. This CDR3 comprises 15 residues. The V gene's germline CDR1 is LGHNA and CDR2 YNFKEQ. The V gene end was trimmed by 0 bases and the J gene end by 3 bases; junction bases not matched to a gene: 5. Here the CDR3 DNA reads TGTGCCAGCAGCCAAGATCTGGGGGGGTTCTACGAGCAGTACTTC. Its protein product is CASSQDLGGFYEQYF.

This clonotype was counted between two and nine times. The chain joins TRBV12-3 or TRBV12-4 to TRBJ2-2, with 9 positions matching TRBD2. The CDR3 loop spans 14 amino acids. J gave up 8 bases and V 5 bases, and 6 bases lay outside the gene matches. CDR3 sequence reads: CASSPIAGVGELFF. The CDR3 nucleotides are TGTGCCAGCAGTCCAATAGCGGGAGTTGGGGAGCTGTTTTTT.

The chain employs TRBV20-1 and TRBJ2-1, with 9 positions matching TRBD2. Germline CDR1 and CDR2: DFQATT and SNEGSKA (reference sequence). The CDR3 has 15 residues. With V trimmed by 3 bases and J by 1 base, 4 bases remained unmatched. The CDR3 sequence: CSARKAGGSYNEQFF. CDR3 bases: TGCAGTGCTAGGAAAGCGGGAGGATCCTACAATGAGCAGTTCTTC.

This clonotype was seen a handful of times. The CDR3 reads CSARDHGGRAGRWPDTQYF. CDR3 coding DNA: TGCAGTGCTAGAGATCATGGGGGGAGAGCCGGGAGATGGCCAGATACGCAGTATTTT. The V call is TRBV20-1, the J call TRBJ2-3; D perhaps matches TRBD2 (6 bases). In germline, CDR1 is DFQATT, CDR2 SNEGSKA (reference sequence). V was cut by 0 bases and J by 4 bases, with 26 bases left in between. This CDR3 has 19 residues.